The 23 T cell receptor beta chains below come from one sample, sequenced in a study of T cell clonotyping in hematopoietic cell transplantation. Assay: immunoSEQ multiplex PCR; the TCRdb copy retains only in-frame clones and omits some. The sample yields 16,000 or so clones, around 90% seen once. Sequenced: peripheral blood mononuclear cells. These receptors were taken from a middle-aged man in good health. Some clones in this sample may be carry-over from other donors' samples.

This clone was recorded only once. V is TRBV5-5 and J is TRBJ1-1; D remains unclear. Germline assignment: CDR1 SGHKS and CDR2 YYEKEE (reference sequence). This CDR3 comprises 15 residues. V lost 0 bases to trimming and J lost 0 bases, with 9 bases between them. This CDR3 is CASSLGAGMNTEAFF. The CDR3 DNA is TGTGCCAGCAGCTTGGGAGCAGGCATGAACACTGAAGCTTTCTTT. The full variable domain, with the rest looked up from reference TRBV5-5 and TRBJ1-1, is DAGVTQSPTHLIKTRGQQVTLRCSPISGHKSVSWYQQVLGQGPQFIFQYYEKEERGRGNFPDRFSARQFPNYSSELNVNALLLGDSALYLCASSLGAGMNTEAFFGQGTRLTVV.

The chain's CDR3 is CASSGLWGPGTEAFF. CDR3 nucleotide sequence: TGTGCCAGCAGTGGGCTTTGGGGTCCTGGGACTGAAGCTTTCTTT. The chain uses TRBV6-1 and TRBJ1-1; D remains unclear. This CDR3 comprises 15 residues. V was pared by 4 bases and J by 5 bases, with 17 bases between. Germline V gene data show CDR1 as MNHNS and CDR2 as SASEGT.

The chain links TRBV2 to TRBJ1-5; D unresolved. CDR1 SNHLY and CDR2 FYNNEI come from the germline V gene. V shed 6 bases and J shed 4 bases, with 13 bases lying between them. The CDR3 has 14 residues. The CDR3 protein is CASSPVVLNQPQHF. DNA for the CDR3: TGTGCCAGCAGCCCGGTTGTGCTGAATCAGCCCCAGCATTTT.

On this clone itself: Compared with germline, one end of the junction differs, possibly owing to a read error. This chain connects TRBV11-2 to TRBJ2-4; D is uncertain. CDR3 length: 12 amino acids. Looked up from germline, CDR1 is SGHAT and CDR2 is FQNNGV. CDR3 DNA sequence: TGTGCCAGCAGCTTAGTCCCCTCACTTATCTTTTTC. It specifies CASSLVPSLIFF.

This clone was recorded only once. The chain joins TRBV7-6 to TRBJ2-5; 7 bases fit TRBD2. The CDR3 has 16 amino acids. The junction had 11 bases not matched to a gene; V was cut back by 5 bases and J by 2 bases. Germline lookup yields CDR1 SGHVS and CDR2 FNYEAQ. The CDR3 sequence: CASSLGVAGTQETQYF. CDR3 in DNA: TGTGCCAGCAGCCTCGGGGTAGCGGGCACGCAAGAGACCCAGTACTTC.

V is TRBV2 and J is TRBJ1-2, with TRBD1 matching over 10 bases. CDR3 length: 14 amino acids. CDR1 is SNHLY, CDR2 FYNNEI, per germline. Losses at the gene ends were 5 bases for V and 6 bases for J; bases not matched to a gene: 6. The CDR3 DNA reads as TGTGCCAGCAGTAGACAGGGGGCGTGGAATGGCTACACCTTC. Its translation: CASSRQGAWNGYTF.

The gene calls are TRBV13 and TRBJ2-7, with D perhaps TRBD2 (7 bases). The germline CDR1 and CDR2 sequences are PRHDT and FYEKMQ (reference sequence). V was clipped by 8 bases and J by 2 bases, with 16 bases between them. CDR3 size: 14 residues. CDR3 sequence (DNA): TGTGCCAGCCACGGAGGGGGGGTAGCCTACGAGCAGTACTTC. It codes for CASHGGGVAYEQYF. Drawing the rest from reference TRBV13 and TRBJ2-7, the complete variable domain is AAGVIQSPRHLIKEKRETATLKCYPIPRHDTVYWYQQGPGQDPQFLISFYEKMQSDKGSIPDRFSAQQFSDYHSELNMSSLELGDSALYFCASHGGGVAYEQYFGPGTRLTVT.

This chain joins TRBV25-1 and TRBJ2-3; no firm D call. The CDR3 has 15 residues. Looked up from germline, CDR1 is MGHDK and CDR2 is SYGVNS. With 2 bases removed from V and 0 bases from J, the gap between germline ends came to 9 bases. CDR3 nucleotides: TGTGCCAGCAGTGAAAGGGTGTTCAGCACAGATACGCAGTATTTT. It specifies CASSERVFSTDTQYF.

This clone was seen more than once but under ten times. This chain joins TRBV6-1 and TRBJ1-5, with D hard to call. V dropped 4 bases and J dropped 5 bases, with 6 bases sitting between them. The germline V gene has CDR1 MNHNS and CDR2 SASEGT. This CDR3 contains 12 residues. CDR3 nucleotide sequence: TGTGCCAGCAGTGGAAGGGATCAGCCCCAGCATTTT. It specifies CASSGRDQPQHF.

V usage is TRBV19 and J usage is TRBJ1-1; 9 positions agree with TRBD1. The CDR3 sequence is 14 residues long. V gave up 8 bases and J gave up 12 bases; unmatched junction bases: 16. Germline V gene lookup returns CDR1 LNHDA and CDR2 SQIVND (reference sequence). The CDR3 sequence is CASAVRRDRVIPFF. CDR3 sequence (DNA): TGTGCCAGTGCCGTTAGGAGGGACAGGGTGATTCCTTTCTTT.

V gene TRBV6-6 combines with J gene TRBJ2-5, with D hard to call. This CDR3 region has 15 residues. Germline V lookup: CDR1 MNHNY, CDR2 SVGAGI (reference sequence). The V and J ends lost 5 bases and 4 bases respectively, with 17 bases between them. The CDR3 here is CASSRRGLFGETQYF. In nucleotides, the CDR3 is TGTGCCAGCAGTCGCCGCGGTCTATTTGGAGAGACCCAGTACTTC.

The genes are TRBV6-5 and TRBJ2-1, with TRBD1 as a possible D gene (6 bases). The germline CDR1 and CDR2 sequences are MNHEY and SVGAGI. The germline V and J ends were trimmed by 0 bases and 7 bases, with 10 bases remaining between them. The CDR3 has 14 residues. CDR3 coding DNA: TGTGCCAGCAGTTACTCGACAGGTCCAAATGAGCAGTTCTTC. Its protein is CASSYSTGPNEQFF.

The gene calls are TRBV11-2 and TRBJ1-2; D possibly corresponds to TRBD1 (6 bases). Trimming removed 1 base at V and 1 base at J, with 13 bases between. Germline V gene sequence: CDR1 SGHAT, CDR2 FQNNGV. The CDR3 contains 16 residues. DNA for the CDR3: TGTGCCAGCAGCTTAGTAGGTCTGGACAGTAACTATGGCTACACCTTC. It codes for CASSLVGLDSNYGYTF. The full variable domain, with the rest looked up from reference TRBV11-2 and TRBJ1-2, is EAGVAQSPRYKIIEKRQSVAFWCNPISGHATLYWYQQILGQGPKLLIQFQNNGVVDDSQLPKDRFSAERLKGVDSTLKIQPAKLEDSAVYLCASSLVGLDSNYGYTFGSGTRLTVV.

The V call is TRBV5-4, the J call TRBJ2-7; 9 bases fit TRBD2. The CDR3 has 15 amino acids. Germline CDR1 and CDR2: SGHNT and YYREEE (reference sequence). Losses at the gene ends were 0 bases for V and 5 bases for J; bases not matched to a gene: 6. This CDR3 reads CASSLVGTSKNEQYF. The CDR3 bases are TGTGCCAGCAGCTTGGTAGGGACTAGCAAGAACGAGCAGTACTTC.

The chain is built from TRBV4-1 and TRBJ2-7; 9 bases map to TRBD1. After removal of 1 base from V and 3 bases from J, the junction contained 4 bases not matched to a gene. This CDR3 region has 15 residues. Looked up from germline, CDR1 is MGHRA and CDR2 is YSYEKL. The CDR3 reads CASSQASGQGYEQYF. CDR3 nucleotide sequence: TGCGCCAGCAGCCAAGCCTCGGGACAGGGCTACGAGCAGTACTTC.

Here the CDR3 reads CASSLRGPTYEQYF. In DNA, the CDR3 is TGTGCCAGCAGCCTCAGGGGGCCCACCTACGAGCAGTACTTC. The rearrangement uses TRBV7-9 and TRBJ2-7, with 8 bases aligning to TRBD1. Germline CDR1 SEHNR, CDR2 FQNEAQ (reference sequence). Unmatched junction bases numbered 5, after V lost 5 bases and J lost 2 bases. The CDR3 is 14 residues long.

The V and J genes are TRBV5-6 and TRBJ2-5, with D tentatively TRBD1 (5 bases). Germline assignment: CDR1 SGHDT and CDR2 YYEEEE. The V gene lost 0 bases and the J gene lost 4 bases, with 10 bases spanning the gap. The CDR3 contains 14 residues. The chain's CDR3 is CASSLVGRAETQYF. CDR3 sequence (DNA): TGTGCCAGCAGCTTGGTGGGCAGGGCAGAGACCCAGTACTTC.

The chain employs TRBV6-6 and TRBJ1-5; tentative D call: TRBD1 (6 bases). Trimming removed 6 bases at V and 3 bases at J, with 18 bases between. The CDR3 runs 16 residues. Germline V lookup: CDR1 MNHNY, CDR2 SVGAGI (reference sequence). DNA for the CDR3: TGTGCCAGCAGACGAACGGACAGCGCCTACAATCAGCCCCAGCATTTT. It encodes CASRRTDSAYNQPQHF.

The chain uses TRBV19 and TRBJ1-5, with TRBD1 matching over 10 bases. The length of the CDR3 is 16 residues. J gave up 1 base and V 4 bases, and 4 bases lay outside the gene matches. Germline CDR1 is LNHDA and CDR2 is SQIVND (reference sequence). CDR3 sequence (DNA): TGTGCCAGTAGTAGGACAGGGGGAGTGAGCAATCAGCCCCAGCATTTT. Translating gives CASSRTGGVSNQPQHF.

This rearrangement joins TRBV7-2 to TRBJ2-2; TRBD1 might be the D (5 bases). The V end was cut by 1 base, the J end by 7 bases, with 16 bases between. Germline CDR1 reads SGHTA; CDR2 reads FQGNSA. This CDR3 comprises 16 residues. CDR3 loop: CASSLDGQGLGGELFF. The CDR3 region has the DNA TGTGCCAGCAGCTTAGATGGGCAGGGCTTGGGCGGGGAGCTGTTTTTT.

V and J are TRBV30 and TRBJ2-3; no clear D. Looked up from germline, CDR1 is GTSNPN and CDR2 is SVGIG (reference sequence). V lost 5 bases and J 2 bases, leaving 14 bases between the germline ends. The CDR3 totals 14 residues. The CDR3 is CAWDPSSPTDTQYF. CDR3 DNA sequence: TGTGCCTGGGACCCGAGTTCGCCCACAGATACGCAGTATTTT.

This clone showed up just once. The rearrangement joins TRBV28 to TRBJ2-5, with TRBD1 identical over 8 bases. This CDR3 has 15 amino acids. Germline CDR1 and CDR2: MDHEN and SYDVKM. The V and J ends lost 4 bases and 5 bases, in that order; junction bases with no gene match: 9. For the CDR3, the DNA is TGTGCCAGCAGTTCACAAGGACAGGGATGGGAGACCCAGTACTTC. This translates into CASSSQGQGWETQYF.

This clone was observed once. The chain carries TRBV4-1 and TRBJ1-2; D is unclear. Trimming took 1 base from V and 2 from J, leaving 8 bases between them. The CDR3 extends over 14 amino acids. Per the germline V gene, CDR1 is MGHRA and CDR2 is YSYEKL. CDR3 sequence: CASSQAGINYGYTF. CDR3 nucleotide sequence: TGCGCCAGCAGCCAAGCCGGGATAAACTATGGCTACACCTTC.